A selection of T cell receptor beta chains follows, all from one sample in a study of blood T cell repertoires in COVID-19. Sequencing used immunoSEQ multiplex PCR; TCRdb keeps in-frame clones, though not all of them. This table holds approximately 240,000 clones, roughly 84% found once. The sample consisted of peripheral blood. Receptors were obtained from a woman aged 40-49 years who had recovered from COVID-19. Each CDR3 is given with its conserved first and last residue.

V,J,CDR3
TRBV27,TRBJ2-2,CASSFRTNTGELFF
TRBV5-1,TRBJ2-1,CASSFDRVANNEQFF
TRBV3-1/TRBV3-2,TRBJ2-1,CASSQDGRLARNEQFF
TRBV2,TRBJ2-5,CASSEVGTSEDWETQYF
TRBV5-4,TRBJ1-1,CASSSDRVNTEAFF
TRBV7-2,TRBJ1-5,CASSAKPGSWGNQPQHF
TRBV5-4,TRBJ2-6,CASSTGTSGRAISGANVLTF
TRBV5-1,TRBJ2-7,CASSVDGEIHEQYF
TRBV6-6,TRBJ2-7,CASSYGSTVDEQYF
TRBV21-1,TRBJ2-2,CASSKVFRDWTGELFF
TRBV7-2,TRBJ1-4,CASSNFPGQHNEKLFF
TRBV9,TRBJ1-4,CASSPREGITNEKLFF
TRBV6-6,TRBJ2-5,CASSGAQETQYF
TRBV11-2,TRBJ2-3,CASLSGRASDTQYF
TRBV19,TRBJ2-5,CASRRLGGGEETQYF
TRBV2,TRBJ1-6,CASSARTGSNSPLHF
TRBV11-3,TRBJ2-5,CASSLPGGRRQETQYF
TRBV19,TRBJ1-5,CASSTHRGNQPQHF
TRBV7-2,TRBJ1-6,CASSLAQDSPLHF
TRBV11-3,TRBJ2-1,CASSLGQLYNEQFF
TRBV5-6,TRBJ2-7,CASSLQGYEQYF
TRBV5-6,TRBJ1-2,CASSFGLGYTF